These 5 T cell receptor beta chains came from one sample sequenced in a study of CD8+ T cells in alopecia areata. Treatment denoted: oral pan-JAK inhibitor, 5-10 mg twice daily. Sequencing used cDNA as its template, made by extracting RNA and reverse transcribing it. Only in-frame clones appear in the TCRdb table, and some are missing; sequencing was by immunoSEQ multiplex PCR. This repertoire shows about 270,000 clones, 60% found once; its top ten account for about 0.93%. This material consisted of CD4+ T cells sorted from blood, taken around week 54, from a patient treated with tofacitinib. These receptors were taken from a human donor with alopecia areata.

This clone was detected only a few times. This rearrangement joins TRBV29-1 to TRBJ2-5, with 8 positions matching TRBD2. Germline CDR1 reads SQVTM; CDR2 reads ANQGSEA. The CDR3 length is 15 residues. Germline trimming cut 0 bases from V and 6 bases from J; bases unmatched to any gene: 9. The CDR3 here is CSVEDGTRGRKTQYF. CDR3 nucleotides: TGCAGCGTTGAAGACGGGACTAGAGGAAGAAAGACCCAGTACTTC.

The chain employs TRBV7-8 and TRBJ2-4; 11 positions agree with TRBD1. CDR1 and CDR2 from the germline V gene are SGHVS and FQNEAQ. Losses at the gene ends were 5 bases for V and 12 bases for J; bases not matched to a gene: 12. The CDR3 is 15 residues long. The CDR3 coding sequence is TGTGCCAGCAGCCCTCGGACAGGGGGCAATTCCCATCAGTACTTC. It encodes CASSPRTGGNSHQYF.

Only a few counts were recorded for this clone. This chain connects TRBV18 to TRBJ2-5, with a tentative D call TRBD1 (5 bases). V was cut by 5 bases and J by 7 bases, with 14 bases left in between. The CDR3 consists of 13 residues. Germline-derived CDR1 and CDR2 are KGHSH and LQKENI. CDR3 nucleotide sequence: TGTGCCAGCTCATCGACAGCCGGGCGGACCCAGTACTTC. Protein product: CASSSTAGRTQYF.

The gene calls are TRBV27 and TRBJ2-2; D is tentatively TRBD1 or TRBD2 (6 bases each). Trimming took off 3 bases at V and 4 bases at J, with 15 bases between the two ends. The length of the CDR3 is 16 residues. CDR1 MNHEY and CDR2 SMNVEV come from the germline V gene (reference sequence). As DNA, the CDR3 is TGTGCCAGCAGTTTCGTCCGGGGGCATGGCACCGGGGAGCTGTTTTTT. As protein: CASSFVRGHGTGELFF.

The CDR3 nucleotides are TGCGCCAGCAGCTCACAGCAAGGACAGGGCCTTAATTCACCCCTCCACTTT. Amino acids: CASSSQQGQGLNSPLHF. The chain couples TRBV4-1 to TRBJ1-6; the match to TRBD1 covers 8 bases. The CDR3 runs to 17 residues. The V gene's germline CDR1 is MGHRA and CDR2 YSYEKL. V gave up 5 bases and J gave up 6 bases; unmatched junction bases: 12.